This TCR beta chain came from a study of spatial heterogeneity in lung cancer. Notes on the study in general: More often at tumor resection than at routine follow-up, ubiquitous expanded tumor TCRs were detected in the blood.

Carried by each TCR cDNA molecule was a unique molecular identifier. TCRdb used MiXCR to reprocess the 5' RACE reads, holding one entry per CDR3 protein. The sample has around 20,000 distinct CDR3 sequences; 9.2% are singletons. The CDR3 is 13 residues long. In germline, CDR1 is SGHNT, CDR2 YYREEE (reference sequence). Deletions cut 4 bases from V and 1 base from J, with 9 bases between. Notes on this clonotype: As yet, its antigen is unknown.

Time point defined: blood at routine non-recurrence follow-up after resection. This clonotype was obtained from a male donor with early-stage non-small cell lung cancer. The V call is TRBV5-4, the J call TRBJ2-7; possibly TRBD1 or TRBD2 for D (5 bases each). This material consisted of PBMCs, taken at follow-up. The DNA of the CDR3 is TGTGCCAGCAGCCGGGACGCATCCTACGAGCAGTACTTC. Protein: CASSRDASYEQYF.